This TCR beta chain was obtained from a study of shared clonotypes between healthy human individuals. Assay: immunoSEQ multiplex PCR; the TCRdb copy retains only in-frame clones and omits some. The table records about 2.4 million clones, over 85% of them present only once. From germline, CDR1 is MDHEN and CDR2 SYDVKM. The germline V and J ends were trimmed by 7 bases and 2 bases, with 15 bases remaining between them. The CDR3 spans 14 residues. Sequencing was done on a sample of naive CD4+ T cells from PBMCs. Subset in this sample: CD45RA+ positively selected. The gene calls are TRBV28 and TRBJ2-7, with D uncertain. This clonotype originated in a man between 18 and 35 years old in good health. Some clones in this sample may be carry-over from other donors' samples. Here the CDR3 reads CASNSLGRTYEQYF. The DNA for the CDR3 is TGTGCCAGCAATTCTTTGGGCAGAACCTACGAGCAGTACTTC. The full variable domain, its missing parts supplied by reference TRBV28 and TRBJ2-7, is DVKVTQSSRYLVKRTGEKVFLECVQDMDHENMFWYRQDPGLGLRLIYFSYDVKMKEKGDIPEGYSVSREKKERFSLILESASTNQTSMYLCASNSLGRTYEQYFGPGTRLTVT.